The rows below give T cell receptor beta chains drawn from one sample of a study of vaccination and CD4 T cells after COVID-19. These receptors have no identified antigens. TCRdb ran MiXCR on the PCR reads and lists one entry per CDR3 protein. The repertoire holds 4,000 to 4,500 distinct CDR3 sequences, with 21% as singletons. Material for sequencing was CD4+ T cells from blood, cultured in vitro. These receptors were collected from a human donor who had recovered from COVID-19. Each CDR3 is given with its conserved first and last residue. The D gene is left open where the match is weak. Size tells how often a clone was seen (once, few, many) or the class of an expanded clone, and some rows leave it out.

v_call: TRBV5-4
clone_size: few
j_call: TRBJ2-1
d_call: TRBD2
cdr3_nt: TGTGCCAGCAGTCGGGGGGGGGCCTCCAATGAGCAGTTCTTC
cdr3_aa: CASSRGGASNEQFF

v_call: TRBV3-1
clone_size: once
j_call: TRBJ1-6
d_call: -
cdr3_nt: TGTGCCAGCAGCCTCCTCTTTACAGCGAACTATAATTCACCCCTCCACTTT
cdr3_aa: CASSLLFTANYNSPLHF

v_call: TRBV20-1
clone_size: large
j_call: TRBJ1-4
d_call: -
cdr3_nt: TGCAGTGCTAGAGGGGGCCCCGGAAAACTGTTTTTT
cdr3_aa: CSARGGPGKLFF

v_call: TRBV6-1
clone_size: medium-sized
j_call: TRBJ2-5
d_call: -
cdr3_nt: TGTGCCAGCCGAAGAGGGGGAGGGGAGACCCAGTACTTC
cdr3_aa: CASRRGGGETQYF

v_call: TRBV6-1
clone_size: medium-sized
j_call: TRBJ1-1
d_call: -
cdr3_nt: TGTGCCAGCATTAGGGAGACTGAAGCTTTCTTT
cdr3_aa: CASIRETEAFF

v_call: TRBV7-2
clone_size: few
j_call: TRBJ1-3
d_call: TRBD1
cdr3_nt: TGTGCTGCCGCTTCAGGGGGTTCTAGCTCTGGAAACACCATATATTTT
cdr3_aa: CAAASGGSSSGNTIYF

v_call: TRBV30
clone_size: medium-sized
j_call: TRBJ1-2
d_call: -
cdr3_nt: TGTGCCTGGAGTATGCGAGGGGCCTATGGCTACACCTTC
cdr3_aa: CAWSMRGAYGYTF

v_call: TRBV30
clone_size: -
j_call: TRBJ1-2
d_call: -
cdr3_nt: TGTGCCTGGAGTGCCGACTCCGGGGGCTATGGCTACACCTTC
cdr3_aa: CAWSADSGGYGYTF

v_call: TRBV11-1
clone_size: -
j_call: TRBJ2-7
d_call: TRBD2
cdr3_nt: TGTGCCAGCAGCTTAACGGGGGGGCCCTACGAGCAGTACTTC
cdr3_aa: CASSLTGGPYEQYF

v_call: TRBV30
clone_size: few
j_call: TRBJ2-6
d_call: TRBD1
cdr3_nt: TGTGCCTGGAGTGTAGGCCTAGGGACAGGGAGCTCTGGGGCCAACGTCCTGACTTTC
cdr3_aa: CAWSVGLGTGSSGANVLTF

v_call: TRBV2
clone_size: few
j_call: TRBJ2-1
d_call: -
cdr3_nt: TGTGCCAGCAGTGTATTAGCTGAGCAGTTCTTC
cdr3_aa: CASSVLAEQFF

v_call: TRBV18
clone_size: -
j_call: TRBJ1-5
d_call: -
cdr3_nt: TGTGCCAGCTCACTCTATAGCAATCAGCCCCAGCATTTT
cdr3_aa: CASSLYSNQPQHF

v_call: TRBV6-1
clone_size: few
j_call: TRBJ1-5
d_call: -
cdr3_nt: TGTGCCAGCAACACGGACAGTTATAGCAATCAGCCCCAGCATTTT
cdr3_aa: CASNTDSYSNQPQHF

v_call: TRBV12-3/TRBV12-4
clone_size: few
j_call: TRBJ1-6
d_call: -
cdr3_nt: TGTGCCAGCAGTTTTTATAATTCACCCCTCCACTTT
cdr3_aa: CASSFYNSPLHF

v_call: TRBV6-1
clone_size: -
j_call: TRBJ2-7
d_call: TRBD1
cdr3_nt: TGTGCCAGCAGTGAAGCCGGGACAGGGGCACAGCAGTACTTC
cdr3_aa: CASSEAGTGAQQYF

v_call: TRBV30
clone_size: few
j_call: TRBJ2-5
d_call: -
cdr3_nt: TGTGCCTGGAGTGCTCAGGAGACCCAGTACTTC
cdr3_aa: CAWSAQETQYF

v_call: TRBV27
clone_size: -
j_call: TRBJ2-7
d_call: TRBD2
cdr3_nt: TGTGCCAGCAGTTTGGTGCGGGGGGGCCTCGCCGAGCAGTACTTC
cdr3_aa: CASSLVRGGLAEQYF

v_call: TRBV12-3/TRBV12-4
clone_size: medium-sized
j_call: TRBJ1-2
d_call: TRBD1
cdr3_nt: TGTGCCAGCAGTCCAGGGGGAATCTACTATGGCTACACCTTC
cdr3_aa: CASSPGGIYYGYTF

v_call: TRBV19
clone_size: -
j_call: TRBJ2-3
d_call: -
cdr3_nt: TGTGCCAGTAGTATAAGGGATACGCAGTATTTT
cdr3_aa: CASSIRDTQYF

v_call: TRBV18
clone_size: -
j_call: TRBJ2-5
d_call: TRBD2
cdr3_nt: TGTGCCAGCTCACATCCTATAGGACTAGCGGGGGTGGGGGGGCAAGAGACCCAGTACTTC
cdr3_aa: CASSHPIGLAGVGGQETQYF

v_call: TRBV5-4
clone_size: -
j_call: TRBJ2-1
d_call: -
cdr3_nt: TGTGCCAGCAGCTTGGCCGGGAGTGGAACACAGTTCTTC
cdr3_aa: CASSLAGSGTQFF

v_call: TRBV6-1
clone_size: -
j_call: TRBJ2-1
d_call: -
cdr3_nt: TGTGCCACCGGAGTTGGAATTAGCTCCTACAATGAGCAGTTCTTC
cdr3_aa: CATGVGISSYNEQFF

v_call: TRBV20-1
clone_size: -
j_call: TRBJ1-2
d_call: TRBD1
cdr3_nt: TGCAGTGCGTGGACAGGGAACTATGGCTACACCTTC
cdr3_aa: CSAWTGNYGYTF

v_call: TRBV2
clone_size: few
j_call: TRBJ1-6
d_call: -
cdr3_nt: TGTGCCAGCAGTGTTACAGGGACTTGGGCCCTCCACTTT
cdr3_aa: CASSVTGTWALHF

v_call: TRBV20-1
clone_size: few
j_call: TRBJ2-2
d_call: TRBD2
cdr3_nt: TGCAGTGCTAGGAGTTCGAGGGAACTAGCGGGGTCCGGGGAGCTGTTTTTT
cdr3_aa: CSARSSRELAGSGELFF

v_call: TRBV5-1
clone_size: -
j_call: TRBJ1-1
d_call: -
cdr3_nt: TGCGCCAGCAGGAGCACAGAGAACACTGAAGCTTTCTTT
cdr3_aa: CASRSTENTEAFF

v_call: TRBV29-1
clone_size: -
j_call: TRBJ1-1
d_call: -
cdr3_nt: TGCAGCGCCCGGACAGACATGAACACTGAAGCTTTCTTT
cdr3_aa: CSARTDMNTEAFF

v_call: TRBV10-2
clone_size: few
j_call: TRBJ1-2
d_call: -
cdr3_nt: TGCGCCAGCAGAGACAACCGCTATGGCTACACCTTC
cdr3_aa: CASRDNRYGYTF

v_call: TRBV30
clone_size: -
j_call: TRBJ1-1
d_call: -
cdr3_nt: TGTGCCTGGAGTGTCACAGCAGTCACTGAAGCTTTCTTT
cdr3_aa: CAWSVTAVTEAFF

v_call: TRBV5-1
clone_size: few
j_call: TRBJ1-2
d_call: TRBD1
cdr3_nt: TGCGCCAGCGACCCGACAGGGGTGGGTGGCTACACCTTC
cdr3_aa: CASDPTGVGGYTF

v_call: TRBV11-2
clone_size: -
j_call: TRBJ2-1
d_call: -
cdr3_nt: TGTGCCAGCAGCTACTCCCCGGGTAGCCCCCAGAGCTCCTACAATGAGCAGTTCTTC
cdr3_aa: CASSYSPGSPQSSYNEQFF

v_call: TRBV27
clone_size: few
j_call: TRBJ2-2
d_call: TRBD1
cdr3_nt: TGTGCCAGCAGTGGCCGGGGACAGCCACCTCCGAACACCGGGGAGCTGTTTTTT
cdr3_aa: CASSGRGQPPPNTGELFF

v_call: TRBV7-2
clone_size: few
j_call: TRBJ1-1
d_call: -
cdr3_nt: TGTGCCAGCAGCTTAGCGGATCTCGCTGAAGCTTTCTTT
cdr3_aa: CASSLADLAEAFF

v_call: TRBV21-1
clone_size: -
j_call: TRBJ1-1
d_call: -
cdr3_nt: TGTGCCAGCAGCAAAGAAGGGGACACTGAAGCTTTCTTT
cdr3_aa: CASSKEGDTEAFF

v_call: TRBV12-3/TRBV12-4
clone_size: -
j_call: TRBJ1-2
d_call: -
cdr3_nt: TGTGCCAGCAGGGGATTTAACTATGGCTACGCCTTC
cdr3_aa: CASRGFNYGYAF

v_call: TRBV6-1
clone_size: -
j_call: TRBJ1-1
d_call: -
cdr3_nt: TGTGCCAGCAGTGAAGTAGGGGGAGAAGCTTTCTTT
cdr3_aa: CASSEVGGEAFF

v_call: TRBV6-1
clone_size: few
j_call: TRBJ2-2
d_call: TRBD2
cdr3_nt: TGTGCCAGCAGTCGGGGACTAGCGGACACCGGGGAGCTGTTTTTT
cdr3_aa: CASSRGLADTGELFF

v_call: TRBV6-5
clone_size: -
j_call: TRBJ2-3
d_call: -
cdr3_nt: TGTGCCAGCAGTTACTCCTTGCCGGCTTCGGGGGGCGGCTTAGATACGCAGTATTTT
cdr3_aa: CASSYSLPASGGGLDTQYF

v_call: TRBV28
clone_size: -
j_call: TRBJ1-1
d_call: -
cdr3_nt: TGTGCCAGCCACTTCACAGGGATTAACACTGAAGCTTTCTTT
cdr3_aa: CASHFTGINTEAFF

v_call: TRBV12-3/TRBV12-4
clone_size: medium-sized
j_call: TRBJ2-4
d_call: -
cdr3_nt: TGTGCCAGCAGTTTACTCGGACAGAACATTCAGTACTTC
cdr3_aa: CASSLLGQNIQYF

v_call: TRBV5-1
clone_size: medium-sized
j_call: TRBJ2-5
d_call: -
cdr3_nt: TGCGCCAGCAGCGAAGCGATGGAGACCCAGTACTTC
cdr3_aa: CASSEAMETQYF

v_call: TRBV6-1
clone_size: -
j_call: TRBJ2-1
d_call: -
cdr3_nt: TGTGCCACCCGCCCCTCCCTTGCTTACAATGAGCAGTTCTTC
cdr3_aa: CATRPSLAYNEQFF

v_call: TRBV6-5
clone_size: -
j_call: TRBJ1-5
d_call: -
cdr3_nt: TGTGCCAGCAGTTCATATTCCGATCAGCCCCAGCATTTT
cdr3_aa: CASSSYSDQPQHF

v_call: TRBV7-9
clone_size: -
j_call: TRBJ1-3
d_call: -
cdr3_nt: TGTGCCAGCAGCTTGAGCTCTGGAAACACCATATATTTT
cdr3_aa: CASSLSSGNTIYF

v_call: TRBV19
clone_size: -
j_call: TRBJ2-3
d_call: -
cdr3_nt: TGTGCCAGTAGGGGGGCCGCGACAGATACGCAGTATTTT
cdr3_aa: CASRGAATDTQYF

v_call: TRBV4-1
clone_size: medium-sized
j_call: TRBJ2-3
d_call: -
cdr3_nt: TGCGCCAGCAGCCAAGATTTGGGGACTTATAGCACAGATACGCAGTATTTT
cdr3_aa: CASSQDLGTYSTDTQYF

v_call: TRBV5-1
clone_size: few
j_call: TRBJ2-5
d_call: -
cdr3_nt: TGCGCCAGCAGCTGGGTCGGTGGGGAGACCCAGTACTTC
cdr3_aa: CASSWVGGETQYF

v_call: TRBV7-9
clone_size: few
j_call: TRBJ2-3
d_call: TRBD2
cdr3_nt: TGTGCCAGCAGCGCCCGACTAGCGGGGGCGGTAGATACGCAGTATTTT
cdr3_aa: CASSARLAGAVDTQYF

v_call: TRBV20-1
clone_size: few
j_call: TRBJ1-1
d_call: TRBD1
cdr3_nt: TGCAGTGCTAGAGATGGGGGACAGTCCACTGAAGCTTTCTTT
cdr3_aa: CSARDGGQSTEAFF

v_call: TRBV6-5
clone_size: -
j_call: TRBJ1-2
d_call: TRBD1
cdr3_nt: TGTGCCAGCAGTTCGGGACAGGGGGACTATGGCTACACCTTC
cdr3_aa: CASSSGQGDYGYTF

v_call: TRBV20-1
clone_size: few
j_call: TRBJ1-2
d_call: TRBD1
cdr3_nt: TGCAGTGCTAGGGGGACAGCAAACTATGGCTACACCTTC
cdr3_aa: CSARGTANYGYTF

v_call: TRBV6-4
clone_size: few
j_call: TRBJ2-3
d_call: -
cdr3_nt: TGTGCCAGCAGTGAGAGAGGGGGCACAGATACGCAGTATTTT
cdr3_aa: CASSERGGTDTQYF

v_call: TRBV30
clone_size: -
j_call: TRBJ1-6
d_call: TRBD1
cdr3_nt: TGTGCCTGGAGTCCCGGGACAGGGGGTTTTTTGAATTCACCCCTCCACTTT
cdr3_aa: CAWSPGTGGFLNSPLHF

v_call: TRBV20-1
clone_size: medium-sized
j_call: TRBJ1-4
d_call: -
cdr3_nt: TGCAGTGCTGATTCGGGGCGGGGTGAAAAACTGTTTTTT
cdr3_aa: CSADSGRGEKLFF

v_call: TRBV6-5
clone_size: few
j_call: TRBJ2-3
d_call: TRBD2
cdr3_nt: TGTGCCAGCAGTTCCACTAGCGTCAATGTGTATTTT
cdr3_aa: CASSSTSVNVYF

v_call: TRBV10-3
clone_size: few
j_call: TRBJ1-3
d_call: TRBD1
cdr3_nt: TGTGCCACGGGGGACAGTAGGGGTGGAAACACCATATATTTT
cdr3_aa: CATGDSRGGNTIYF

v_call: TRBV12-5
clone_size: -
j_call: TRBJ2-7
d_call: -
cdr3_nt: TGTGCTAGTGGTTTCGGGGCCCGCTCCCACCTCTACGAGCAGTACTTC
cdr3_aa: CASGFGARSHLYEQYF

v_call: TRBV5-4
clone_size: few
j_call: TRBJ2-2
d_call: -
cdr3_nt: TGTGCCAGCAGCTTGGAGGGTTACACCGGGGAGCTGTTTTTT
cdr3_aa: CASSLEGYTGELFF

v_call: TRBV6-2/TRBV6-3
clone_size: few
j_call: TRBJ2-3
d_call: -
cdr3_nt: TGTGCCAGCAGTTACGGCAGGGGCACAGATACGCAGTATTTT
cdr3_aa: CASSYGRGTDTQYF